This TCR beta chain was profiled in a study of Graves' ophthalmopathy and Graves' hyperthyroidism. About the research overall: There was a collection of peripheral blood at initial diagnosis, before any treatment. Study observations and caveats: Most expanded clonotypes in thyroid above 0.001 frequency also showed up in blood. Ophthalmopathy progression was predicted with about 67% sensitivity and about 72% specificity.

From RNA, the CDR3 regions of TCR beta chains were amplified and sequenced. First-round RT-PCR used HTBI primers; second-round multiplex PCR followed. TCRdb analysed the multiplex PCR reads with MiXCR anew, one entry per CDR3 protein. In the table there are approximately 380,000 distinct CDR3 sequences, around 20% of which are singletons. With 3 bases removed from V and 2 bases from J, the gap between germline ends came to 10 bases. Germline V gene data show CDR1 as MNHEY and CDR2 as SVGAGI. The CDR3 consists of 14 residues. Establishment of the diagnosis relied upon clinical symptoms, serum thyroxine, TRAb, thyroid ultrasound and orbital computed tomography. This clonotype was counted at least ten times. Its antigen remains unknown.

The TCR sequence derives from a young woman with stable Graves' hyperthyroidism. Sequences were obtained from peripheral blood. The chain couples TRBV6-5 to TRBJ2-5; unclear D gene. The CDR3 DNA follows: TGTGCCAGCAGTTATGGGCAGTGGCAAGAGACCCAGTACTTC. Residues: CASSYGQWQETQYF.